This T cell receptor (beta chain) originates from a study of blood T cell repertoires in COVID-19 (TCRdb year 2020). General notes on the study: Collaborator samples came from the United States, Italy and Spain and covered acute and convalescent phases of COVID-19. The samples were drawn from the first 160 participants of the ongoing ImmuneRACE study and from 1,200 or so subjects provided by 6 global collaborators. A de-identified subject ID, COVID-19 status, age in years and sex were almost always included in the sample metadata. The repertoires were made available in a free public database intended to serve as a resource for research on the immune response to SARS-CoV-2. The prospective study material was composed of cDNA or gDNA derived from T cells, B-cell-depleted T cells, or PBMCs. The dataset comprised deeply sampled blood TCRbeta repertoires from subjects exposed to, actively infected with, or recovered from COVID-19. Where HLA class I and class II types were available, the types were taken from metadata supplied by the sample provider, not from assay-based typing. Paper-wide results and their limitations: How much clinical and demographic metadata was included differed by source and by participant, and the metadata was provided uncurated.

Collaborating institutions collected whole blood in K2EDTA tubes following their own protocols. For TCRbeta analysis, collaborators shipped samples as frozen whole blood, isolated PBMCs, or DNA extracted from either of those sample types. The CDR3 sequence holds 13 residues, the cysteine and phenylalanine included. The sequence is cut down to CDR3 DNA, 39 bases in frame from base 1. CDR1 and CDR2, per the germline V gene, are SGHNT and YENEEA. The germline ends are 10 bases apart after V is trimmed by 5 bases and J by 6 bases. TCRbeta CDR3 regions were amplified from genomic DNA using the immunoSEQ Assay, a bias-controlled multiplex PCR. Regarding the original processing steps: The number of nucleated cells in each sample was estimated by amplification of reference gene primers within the assay. To quantify the absolute abundance of each unique TCRbeta CDR3 rearrangement, sequence reads were collapsed and filtered. Productive Simpson clonality was computed per sample as the square root of Simpson's diversity index over productive rearrangements. Drawn from immuneACCESS, this table holds only the in-frame rearrangements with V and J called that TCRdb kept. Clones are partly lost; checked studies trace under half to an unresolved V gene and leave the rest unexplained. V and J calls and clone size follow that table, whereas D and trimming were derived from the DNA. The sample includes approximately 280,000 clones, with 89% observed a single time. The top ten clonotypes cover around 12% of the sample.

Only one count was recorded for this clone. No cognate antigen has been identified for it. Base qualities are not recorded, but no much larger clone differs from it by a single base. This TCR was recovered from a woman between 55 and 75 years old with acute or convalescent COVID-19. This sequence uses TRBV11-3 and TRBJ2-2, and perhaps TRBD2 as D gene, on 5 matching bases. Sequencing input: peripheral blood. The CDR3 reads as follows: CASSRTQAGELFF. In nucleotides, the sequence is TGTGCCAGCAGCAGGACTCAGGCCGGGGAGCTGTTTTTT.